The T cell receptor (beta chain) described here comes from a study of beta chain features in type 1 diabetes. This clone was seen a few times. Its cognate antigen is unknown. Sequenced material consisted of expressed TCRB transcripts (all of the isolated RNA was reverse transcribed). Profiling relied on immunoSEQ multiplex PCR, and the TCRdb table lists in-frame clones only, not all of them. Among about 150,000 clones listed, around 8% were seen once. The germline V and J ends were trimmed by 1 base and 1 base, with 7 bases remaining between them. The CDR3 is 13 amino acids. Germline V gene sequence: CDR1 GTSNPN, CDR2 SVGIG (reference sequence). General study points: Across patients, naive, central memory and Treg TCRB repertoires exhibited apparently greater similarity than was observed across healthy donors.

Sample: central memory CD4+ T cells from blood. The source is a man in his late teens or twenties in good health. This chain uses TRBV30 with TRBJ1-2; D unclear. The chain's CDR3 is CAWSAPLNYGYTF. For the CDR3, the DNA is TGTGCCTGGAGTGCCCCCCTTAACTATGGCTACACCTTC. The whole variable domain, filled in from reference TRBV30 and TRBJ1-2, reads SQTIHQWPATLVQPVGSPLSLECTVEGTSNPNLYWYRQAAGRGLQLLFYSVGIGQISSEVPQNLSASRPQDRQFILSSKKLLLSDSGFYLCAWSAPLNYGYTFGSGTRLTVV.